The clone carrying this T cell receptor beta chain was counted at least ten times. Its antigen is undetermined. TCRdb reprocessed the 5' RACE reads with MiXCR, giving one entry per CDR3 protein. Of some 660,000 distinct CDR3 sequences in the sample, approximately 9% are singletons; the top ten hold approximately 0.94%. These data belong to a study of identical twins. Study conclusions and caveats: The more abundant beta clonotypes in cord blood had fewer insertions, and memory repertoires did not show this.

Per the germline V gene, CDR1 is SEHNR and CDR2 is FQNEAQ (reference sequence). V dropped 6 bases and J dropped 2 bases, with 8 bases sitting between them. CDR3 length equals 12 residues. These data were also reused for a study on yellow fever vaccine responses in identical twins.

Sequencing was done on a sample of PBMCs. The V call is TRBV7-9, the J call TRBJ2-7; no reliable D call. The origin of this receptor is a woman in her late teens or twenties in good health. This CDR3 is CASSPDPYEQYF. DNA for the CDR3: TGTGCCAGCAGTCCGGACCCCTACGAGCAGTACTTC. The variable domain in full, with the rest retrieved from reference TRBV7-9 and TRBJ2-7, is DTGVSQNPRHKITKRGQNVTFRCDPISEHNRLYWYRQTLGQGPEFLTYFQNEAQLEKSRLLSDRFSAERPKGSFSTLEIQRTEQGDSAMYLCASSPDPYEQYFGPGTRLTVT.